This TCR beta chain comes out of a study of human T cells and chemical hapten exposure. Time point indicated: patch test 1, 2 weeks after DPC sensitization. Treatment reported: therapeutic diphenylcyclopropenone sensitization with weekly scalp DPC. Only after blood had been drawn was each patch test applied. The library tagged individual cDNA molecules with unique molecular identifiers. Each CDR3 protein gets one entry after TCRdb re-called the RACE reads with MiXCR. The sample records around 110,000 distinct CDR3 sequences, about 12% being singletons. The CDR3 sequence is 13 residues long. The trim removed 8 bases at V and 8 bases at J, leaving 13 bases unmatched. CDR1 SQVTM and CDR2 ANQGSEA come from the germline V gene. In this sample, this clonotype turned up many times.

The rearrangement uses TRBV29-1 and TRBJ2-3, with 7 bases aligning to TRBD1. This TCR came from a woman between 45 and 60 years old with alopecia areata. Some clones in this sample may be carry-over from other donors' samples. The sequencing here drew on whole blood, taken in connection with sensitization to the hapten diphenylcyclopropenone (DPC). This chain's CDR3 is CSQQDRLAGTQYF. As DNA, the CDR3 is TGCAGCCAGCAGGACAGGCTAGCTGGTACGCAGTATTTT.